The clone carrying this T cell receptor (beta chain) was recorded a few times. A second PCR of roughly 6 to 12 cycles used a sample-barcoded 5' primer and a J-beta primer mix. One entry per CDR3 protein, called by TCRdb with MiXCR from the 5' RACE reads. In the table there are fewer than 1,200,000 distinct CDR3 sequences, approximately 26% of which are singletons. This specimen comes from a study of blood T cells in healthy people across ages. Trimming took 2 bases from V and 4 from J, leaving 12 bases between them. The CDR3 runs to 14 residues. CDR1 PRHDT and CDR2 FYEKMQ come from the germline V gene (reference sequence). The same sample was also used in a study of T cells of mothers and their children.

This TCR was recovered from a girl between 2 and 10 years old in good health. This chain links TRBV13 with TRBJ2-7, with a possible D match to TRBD2 (5 bases). Sample: blood. This CDR3 is CASSLSGYPYEQYF. The CDR3 bases are TGTGCCAGCAGCTTAAGCGGTTACCCATACGAGCAGTACTTC.